These 4 T cell receptor beta chains share one sample of origin, sequenced in a study of post-analysis software for immune sequencing data. Study findings and constraints: Included in a set of four or five TRBV segments more frequent in patients than controls were TRBV5-6, TRBV5-1 and TRBV20-1.

The authors incorporated unique molecular identifiers into the TCR beta cDNA libraries. TCRdb used MiXCR to reprocess the PCR reads, holding one entry per CDR3 protein. The sample records about 820,000 distinct CDR3 sequences, roughly 50% being singletons. These receptors are not linked to any known antigen. Sequencing was performed on blood. These receptors were collected from a girl aged 10-17 years with multiple sclerosis.

V usage is TRBV12-3 or TRBV12-4 and J usage is TRBJ1-5; 7 bases fit TRBD1. The CDR3 sequence is 15 residues long. The junction had 8 bases not matched to a gene; V was cut back by 2 bases and J by 7 bases. CDR3 DNA sequence: TGTGCCAGCAGTTTAATGCGCAGGGGGTGGCAGCCCCAGCATTTT. Protein: CASSLMRRGWQPQHF.

The chain couples TRBV20-1 to TRBJ2-3; possibly TRBD2 for D (6 bases). The germline V gene encodes CDR1 DFQATT and CDR2 SNEGSKA (reference sequence). This CDR3 contains 15 residues. V was shortened by 6 bases and J by 6 bases, with 22 bases between the two germline ends. CDR3 nucleotide sequence: TGCAGTGCCCCCCCGGGAGCGAAGGCGCCGGATACGCAGTATTTT. Amino acids: CSAPPGAKAPDTQYF.

The rearrangement joins TRBV7-2 to TRBJ1-2, with 8 positions matching TRBD1. After removal of 3 bases from V and 8 bases from J, the junction contained 5 bases not matched to a gene. The CDR3 is made up of 13 amino acids. Per germline, CDR1 SGHTA and CDR2 FQGNSA. The CDR3 is CASSFSGGAGYTF. The CDR3 DNA reads as TGTGCCAGCAGCTTTTCAGGGGGCGCGGGCTACACCTTC.

V is TRBV29-1 and J is TRBJ2-7; tentative D call: TRBD2 (5 bases). Trimming shortened V by 7 bases and J by 5 bases, and 21 bases separated the two germline ends. The CDR3 loop spans 14 amino acids. Germline-derived CDR1 and CDR2 are SQVTM and ANQGSEA. In DNA form, the CDR3 reads TGCAGCGCTACCCTAAGGCTAGCAATCCACGAGCAGTACTTC. Residues: CSATLRLAIHEQYF.